A selection of T cell receptor beta chains follows, all from one sample in a study of OX40 agonist ivuxolimab in advanced cancers. Sequencing was performed with immunoSEQ multiplex PCR; in TCRdb, only in-frame clones are kept and a portion is missing. This sample carries about 68,000 clones, roughly 86% of them seen once, and the ten largest clones take 2% to 2.5%. This specimen consisted of CD4+ or CD8+ T cells sorted from blood, obtained in a trial of the OX40 agonist ivuxolimab. These receptors all stem from an adult with an advanced solid tumor such as melanoma, head and neck, liver or kidney cancer. Both conserved end residues are part of each CDR3. D genes are given only for firm matches. Some rows have no size entry. The others give once, few or many, or a class for an expanded clone.

d_call,v_call,clone_size,cdr3_length,j_call,cdr3_nt,cdr3_aa
TRBD1,TRBV19,.,13,TRBJ1-2,TGTGCCAGTATTGGACAGGGCGACTATGGCTACACCTTC,CASIGQGDYGYTF
TRBD1,TRBV9,.,14,TRBJ2-3,TGTGCCAGCAGCCCCGAGGGGGCCACAGATACGCAGTATTTT,CASSPEGATDTQYF
.,TRBV5-1,.,14,TRBJ2-5,TGCGCCAGCAGCCCGGAGAGCGAAGTCTCGGCCCAGTACTTC,CASSPESEVSAQYF
TRBD2,TRBV5-1,.,17,TRBJ2-3,TGCGCCAGCAGCCCCGGGGAGTTAGCGGGGGGTGGAGATACGCAGTATTTT,CASSPGELAGGGDTQYF
.,TRBV27,.,16,TRBJ2-6,TGTGCCAGCAGTATATCCAGTAGCTCTGGGGCCAACGTCCTGACTTTC,CASSISSSSGANVLTF
.,TRBV2,.,12,TRBJ1-2,TGTGCCAGCAGTGCCGGGACTTTTGGCTACACCTTC,CASSAGTFGYTF
.,TRBV5-4,.,15,TRBJ2-5,TGTGCCAGCAGCTTGTACAAGGGACACCAAGAGACCCAGTACTTC,CASSLYKGHQETQYF
.,TRBV6-1,.,15,TRBJ2-7,TGTGCCAGCGGTTCCCGGGACCCTCCGACCTACGAGCAGTACTTC,CASGSRDPPTYEQYF
.,TRBV5-1,.,15,TRBJ2-1,TGCGCCAGCAGCTTGTACGACAGATCGTACAATGAGCAGTTCTTC,CASSLYDRSYNEQFF
.,TRBV7-2,once,13,TRBJ2-3,TGTGCCAGCAGCGCCCCCAGCGCAGATACGCAGTATTTT,CASSAPSADTQYF
TRBD1,TRBV5-1,few,14,TRBJ1-3,TGCGCCAGCAGCTGGGGGGACAGGGGAAACACCATATATTTT,CASSWGDRGNTIYF
.,TRBV19,.,15,TRBJ2-2,TGTGCCAGCTACAGGGATTGGCCGAACACCGGGGAGCTGTTTTTT,CASYRDWPNTGELFF
.,TRBV10-3,.,12,TRBJ2-5,TGTGCCATCAGTGAGCCTCGAGAGACCCAGTACTTC,CAISEPRETQYF
TRBD2,TRBV28,.,15,TRBJ2-1,TGTGCCAGCAGTTCACTAGCGATCTCCTACAATGAGCAGTTCTTC,CASSSLAISYNEQFF
.,TRBV7-8,.,17,TRBJ1-3,TGTGCCAGCAGCTTAGCATTAGCAGGGAGCTCTGGAAACACCATATATTTT,CASSLALAGSSGNTIYF
TRBD2,TRBV29-1,.,11,TRBJ2-3,TGCACGGGGGGGGACACAGATACGCAGTATTTT,CTGGDTDTQYF
TRBD1,TRBV7-2,.,15,TRBJ1-1,TGTGCCAGCAGCTTGTTGACAGGGGGCGGCACTGAAGCTTTCTTT,CASSLLTGGGTEAFF
.,TRBV15,.,14,TRBJ1-2,TGTGCCACCAGCAGAGGGACAGACTCCTATGGCTACACCTTC,CATSRGTDSYGYTF
TRBD1,TRBV29-1,.,13,TRBJ2-1,TGCAGCGTTGGGACAGGAGCTTACAATGAGCAGTTCTTC,CSVGTGAYNEQFF
.,TRBV7-2,.,15,TRBJ1-6,TGTGCCAGCAGCTTAGAGTCACACCCGGGATCACCCCTCCACTTT,CASSLESHPGSPLHF
.,TRBV4-2,.,15,TRBJ2-7,TGTGCCAGCAGCCAAGCACAGGGAGTAGAGTACGAGCAGTACTTC,CASSQAQGVEYEQYF
.,TRBV11-2,.,15,TRBJ1-3,TGTGCCAGCAGCTTAACGAGGGATAGGGGAAACACCATATATTTT,CASSLTRDRGNTIYF
.,TRBV6-5,.,14,TRBJ2-3,TGTGCCAGCAGTTATGACAGACTCACAGATACGCAGTATTTT,CASSYDRLTDTQYF
TRBD2,TRBV4-2,.,15,TRBJ2-3,TGTGCCAGCAGCCATTCGGGGGGGGGAGCAGATACGCAGTATTTT,CASSHSGGGADTQYF
TRBD2,TRBV9,once,16,TRBJ2-3,TGTGCCAGCAGCGTAGGGGTGGGAGGGCTGGCAGATACGCAGTATTTT,CASSVGVGGLADTQYF
.,TRBV2,.,14,TRBJ1-2,TGTGCCAGCAGTACAGACACGGAGGGCTATGGCTACACCTTC,CASSTDTEGYGYTF
TRBD1,TRBV2,.,14,TRBJ2-7,TGTGCCAGCAGTCGAGACAGGGGGGAGTACGAGCAGTACTTC,CASSRDRGEYEQYF
.,TRBV5-6,.,13,TRBJ2-7,TGTGCCAGCAGCTTGCCAGTCCCAAGCGAGCAGTACTTC,CASSLPVPSEQYF
.,TRBV5-1,.,16,TRBJ2-3,TGCGCCAGCAGCTTTTTACAGGAAGCTCGCACAGATACGCAGTATTTT,CASSFLQEARTDTQYF
.,TRBV9,.,14,TRBJ2-7,TGTGCCAGCAGCCTCGGGACGTCGTCCTACGAGCAGTACTTC,CASSLGTSSYEQYF
.,TRBV2,.,15,TRBJ1-3,TGTGCCAGCAGTGCGTCGAGTGGCTCTGGAAACACCATATATTTT,CASSASSGSGNTIYF
.,TRBV5-1,.,14,TRBJ2-5,TGCGCCAGCAGCCCGGGGGACAGCCAAGAGACCCAGTACTTC,CASSPGDSQETQYF
.,TRBV27,.,13,TRBJ1-3,TGTGCCAGCAGTTTGTCGGCTGGAAACACCATATATTTT,CASSLSAGNTIYF
TRBD1,TRBV18,.,12,TRBJ2-5,TGTGCCAGCTCGGGACAGAAAGAGACCCAGTACTTC,CASSGQKETQYF
.,TRBV28,.,11,TRBJ2-5,TGTGCCAGCAGTTCCCAAGAGACCCAGTACTTC,CASSSQETQYF
.,TRBV6-6,.,14,TRBJ2-7,TGTGCCAGCAGTTACTCTTGGGGGGACTACGAGCAGTACTTC,CASSYSWGDYEQYF
TRBD2,TRBV11-2,.,16,TRBJ2-2,TGTGCCAGCAGCTTTTTAGCGGGGGATAACACCGGGGAGCTGTTTTTT,CASSFLAGDNTGELFF
TRBD2,TRBV25-1,.,18,TRBJ2-3,TGTGCCAGCAGTGAAATTATCGGGCTAGCGGGAGTAGGAGATACGCAGTATTTT,CASSEIIGLAGVGDTQYF
TRBD1,TRBV18,few,17,TRBJ1-2,TGTGCCAGCTCACCACGGACCCCCGCAGAGGGGGCGGGTGGCTACACCTTC,CASSPRTPAEGAGGYTF
.,TRBV28,.,15,TRBJ1-4,TGTGCCAGCAGTTTCAGGAGTGCAACTAATGAAAAACTGTTTTTT,CASSFRSATNEKLFF
TRBD1,TRBV7-8,.,15,TRBJ1-5,TGTGCCAGCAGCTTAGGACAGGGGCGCAATCAGCCCCAGCATTTT,CASSLGQGRNQPQHF
.,TRBV9,.,15,TRBJ2-7,TGTGCCAGCAGCGTAGCTGGCCAGGCTTCCTACGAGCAGTACTTC,CASSVAGQASYEQYF
TRBD2,TRBV5-6,few,15,TRBJ2-7,TGTGCCAGCAGCTTGATTTGGTCTAGCGGGACGGGGCAGTACTTC,CASSLIWSSGTGQYF
TRBD1,TRBV4-1,.,15,TRBJ2-7,TGCGCCAGCAGCCAAAAAGTGGACAGGGGCCACGAGCAGTACTTC,CASSQKVDRGHEQYF
.,TRBV19,.,15,TRBJ2-7,TGTGCCAGTAGTATACAGCAGGGGGGGAACTACGAGCAGTACTTC,CASSIQQGGNYEQYF
TRBD1,TRBV30,.,14,TRBJ1-4,TGTGCCTGGCGAGACAGGGGGAGTAATGAAAAACTGTTTTTT,CAWRDRGSNEKLFF
.,TRBV5-1,.,12,TRBJ2-5,TGCGCCAGCAGCTTGGCCGGCGAGACCCAGTACTTC,CASSLAGETQYF
.,TRBV9,.,12,TRBJ2-5,TGTGCCAGCAGCCTCTCTGGTGAGACCCAGTACTTC,CASSLSGETQYF
TRBD1,TRBV5-1,.,15,TRBJ2-4,TGCGCCAGCAGTTCATCGGGACAGGGGGCGAACATTCAGTACTTC,CASSSSGQGANIQYF
TRBD1,TRBV29-1,.,14,TRBJ2-2,TGCAGCGTGGCGACAGGGACGAACACCGGGGAGCTGTTTTTT,CSVATGTNTGELFF
.,TRBV2,.,14,TRBJ2-2,TGTGCCAGCAGTATTCGACTGAGCACCGGGGAGCTGTTTTTT,CASSIRLSTGELFF
.,TRBV11-2,.,15,TRBJ1-4,TGTGCCAGCAGCCCCAGGCTAACGACTAATGAAAAACTGTTTTTT,CASSPRLTTNEKLFF
.,TRBV30,.,15,TRBJ1-5,TGTGCCTGGAGTACCCGGGGGCGCAACAATCAGCCCCAGCATTTT,CAWSTRGRNNQPQHF
TRBD1,TRBV6-5,.,15,TRBJ1-2,TGTGCCAGCAGTCGACAGGGCGGAGGGATCTATGGCTACACCTTC,CASSRQGGGIYGYTF
.,TRBV30,.,13,TRBJ1-1,TGTGCCTGGAGTGTACGGGGGGCGGCTGAAGCTTTCTTT,CAWSVRGAAEAFF